Reported below is one T cell receptor (beta chain). The Seattle patients, enrolled during active infection, were followed longitudinally. This specimen comes from a study of blood T cell repertoires in COVID-19. On the study more broadly: Italy, Spain and the United States were the sources of the convalescent and acute COVID-19 samples. From T cells, B-cell-depleted T cells, or PBMCs came the material, which was cDNA or gDNA.

How the authors handled the data: Reference gene primer amplification yielded estimated nucleated cell counts. Clones were sequenced by immunoSEQ multiplex PCR, and TCRdb holds only the in-frame ones, with some missing. Clonal size and the V and J genes are those of that table, whereas D and trimming came from the DNA. Altogether over 150,000 clones are present, approximately 84% being singletons, with the ten largest covering roughly 8.3%. The CDR3 runs 20 residues. The V gene's germline CDR1 is PRHDT and CDR2 FYEKMQ (reference sequence). The V gene end was trimmed by 4 bases and the J gene end by 2 bases; junction bases not matched to a gene: 13.

This TCR came from an older woman with COVID-19, enrolled during active disease. The material sequenced was peripheral blood. The chain carries TRBV13 and TRBJ2-3; 15 positions match TRBD2. The CDR3 region has the DNA TGTGCCAGCAGCTCTTACACCCCCGGACTAGCGGGAGGGAACACAGATACGCAGTATTTT. Translated, it gives CASSSYTPGLAGGNTDTQYF.